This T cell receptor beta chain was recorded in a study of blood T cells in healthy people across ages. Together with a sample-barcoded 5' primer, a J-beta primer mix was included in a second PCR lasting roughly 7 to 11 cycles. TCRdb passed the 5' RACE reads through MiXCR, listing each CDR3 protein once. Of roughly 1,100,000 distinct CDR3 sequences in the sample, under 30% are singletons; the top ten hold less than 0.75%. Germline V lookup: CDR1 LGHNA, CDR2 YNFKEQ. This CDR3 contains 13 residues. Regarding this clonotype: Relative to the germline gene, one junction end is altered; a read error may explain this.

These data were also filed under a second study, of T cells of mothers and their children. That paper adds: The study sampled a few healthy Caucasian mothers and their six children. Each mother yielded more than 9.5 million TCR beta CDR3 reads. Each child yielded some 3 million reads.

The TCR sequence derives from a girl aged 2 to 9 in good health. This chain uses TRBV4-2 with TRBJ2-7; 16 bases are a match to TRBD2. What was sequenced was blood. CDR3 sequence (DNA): TGTGCCAGTAGCCCGGGGACTAGCGGGGGGGATCTTTTC. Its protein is CASSPGTSGGDLF.